Sequencing of this T cell receptor (beta chain) was carried out in a study of blood T cell repertoires in COVID-19. The overall study: T cells, B-cell-depleted T cells, or PBMCs supplied cDNA or gDNA.

The V gene lost 6 bases and the J gene lost 7 bases, with 19 bases spanning the gap. The CDR3 is made up of 14 amino acids. The germline CDR1 and CDR2 sequences are SGDLS and YYNGEE. Authors' data handling: Amplification of reference gene primers provided the estimated nucleated cell counts. This table comes from immunoSEQ multiplex PCR, and its TCRdb copy is limited to in-frame clones, with some not included. D and trimming were read from the DNA, whereas the V and J calls and clone size are those reported in that table. The sample records 60,000 to 80,000 clones, around 80% being singletons. Seattle patients were enrolled while actively infected and followed longitudinally.

V gene TRBV9 combines with J gene TRBJ1-1; D possibly corresponds to TRBD1 (6 bases). This TCR came from a man over 45 with COVID-19, enrolled during active disease. The sample taken for sequencing was peripheral blood. The CDR3 loop reads CASTRTAGDYEAFF. CDR3 in DNA: TGTGCCAGCACCCGGACAGCGGGGGACTATGAAGCTTTCTTT. The full variable domain, completed using reference TRBV9 and TRBJ1-1, is DSGVTQTPKHLITATGQRVTLRCSPRSGDLSVYWYQQSLDQGLQFLIQYYNGEERAKGNILERFSAQQFPDLHSELNLSSLELGDSALYFCASTRTAGDYEAFFGQGTRLTVV.